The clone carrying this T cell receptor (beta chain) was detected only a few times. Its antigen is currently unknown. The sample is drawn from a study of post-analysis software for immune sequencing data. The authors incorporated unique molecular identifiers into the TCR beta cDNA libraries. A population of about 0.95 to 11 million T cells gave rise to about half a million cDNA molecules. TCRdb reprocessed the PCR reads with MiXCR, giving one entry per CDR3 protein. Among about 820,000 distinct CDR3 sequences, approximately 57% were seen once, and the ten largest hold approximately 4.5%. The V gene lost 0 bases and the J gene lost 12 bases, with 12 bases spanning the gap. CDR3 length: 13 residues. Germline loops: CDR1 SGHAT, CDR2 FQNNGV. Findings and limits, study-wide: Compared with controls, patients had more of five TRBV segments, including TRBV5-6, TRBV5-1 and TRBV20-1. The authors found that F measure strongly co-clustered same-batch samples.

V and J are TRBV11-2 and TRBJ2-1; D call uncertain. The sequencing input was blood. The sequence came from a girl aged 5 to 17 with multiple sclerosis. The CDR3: CASSLDRIPGQFF. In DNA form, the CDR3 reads TGTGCCAGCAGCTTAGATCGGATACCCGGGCAGTTCTTC. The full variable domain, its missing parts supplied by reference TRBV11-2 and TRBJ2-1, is EAGVAQSPRYKIIEKRQSVAFWCNPISGHATLYWYQQILGQGPKLLIQFQNNGVVDDSQLPKDRFSAERLKGVDSTLKIQPAKLEDSAVYLCASSLDRIPGQFFGPGTRLTVL.